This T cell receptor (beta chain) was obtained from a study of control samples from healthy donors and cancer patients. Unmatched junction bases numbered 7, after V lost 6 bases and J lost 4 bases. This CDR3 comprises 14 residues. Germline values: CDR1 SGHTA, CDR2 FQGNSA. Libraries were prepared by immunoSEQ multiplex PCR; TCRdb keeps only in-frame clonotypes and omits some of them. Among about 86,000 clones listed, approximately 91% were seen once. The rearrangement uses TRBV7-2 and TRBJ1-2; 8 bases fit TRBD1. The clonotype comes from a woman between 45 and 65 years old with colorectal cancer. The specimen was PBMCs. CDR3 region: CASRQTGGLYGYTF. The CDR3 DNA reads TGTGCCAGCAGACAAACAGGGGGGCTCTATGGCTACACCTTC.